The clone carrying this TCR beta chain was observed a few times. This sample was included in a study of T-cell reconstitution after alpha-beta-depleted transplantation in children. The junction had 8 bases not matched to a gene; V was cut back by 4 bases and J by 0 bases. CDR3 length: 17 amino acids. Germline loops: CDR1 LNHNV, CDR2 YYDKDF (reference sequence). Construction of the TCRbeta library involved unique molecular identifiers. TCRdb itself ran the PCR reads through MiXCR, one entry per CDR3 protein. Found here are almost 400,000 distinct CDR3 sequences, around 21% of them singletons; the top ten hold 3.5% to 4%.

The rearrangement uses TRBV15 and TRBJ2-2; 7 bases align to TRBD1. The sample was PBMCs from the stem cell graft donor, taken from the stem cell graft. This receptor was obtained from a human donor who donated a stem cell graft to a child with acute myeloid leukemia. The DNA for the CDR3 is TGTGCCACCAGCACTCGGACAGGCTACACGAACACCGGGGAGCTGTTTTTT. Protein product: CATSTRTGYTNTGELFF.